The present entry profiles one T cell receptor beta chain with its context. Its antigen is unknown. TCRdb analysed the RACE reads with MiXCR anew, one entry per CDR3 protein. The data contain approximately 120,000 distinct CDR3 sequences, 9.2% of them singletons. V shed 1 base and J shed 11 bases, with 11 bases lying between them. This CDR3 is built from 12 residues. Germline values: CDR1 SGHTA, CDR2 FQGNSA. The time point denotes: patch test 2, 6 weeks after DPC sensitization. The treatment here: therapeutic diphenylcyclopropenone sensitization with weekly scalp DPC. Before extraction, the whole blood was not fractionated, and total RNA was taken from it. This sample was taken from a study of human T cells and chemical hapten exposure. At the level of the study: The scalp of each patient received a weekly diphenylcyclopropenone dose for the full roughly 24-week study. The patient population, which was mostly female, had alopecia areata, totalis or universalis.

Overall study results and limits: TCRs whose frequency exceeded 1 in 1000 remained the same following DPC sensitization.

This TCR was sampled from a woman aged 40 to 50 with alopecia areata. Some clones in this sample may be carry-over from other donors' samples. This chain uses TRBV7-2 with TRBJ1-1; no clear D gene. Sequenced here: whole blood, sampled in connection with sensitization to the hapten diphenylcyclopropenone (DPC). The CDR3 region has the DNA TGTGCCAGCAGCTTAGGACCACGTGAGGCTTTCTTT. Encoded protein: CASSLGPREAFF.